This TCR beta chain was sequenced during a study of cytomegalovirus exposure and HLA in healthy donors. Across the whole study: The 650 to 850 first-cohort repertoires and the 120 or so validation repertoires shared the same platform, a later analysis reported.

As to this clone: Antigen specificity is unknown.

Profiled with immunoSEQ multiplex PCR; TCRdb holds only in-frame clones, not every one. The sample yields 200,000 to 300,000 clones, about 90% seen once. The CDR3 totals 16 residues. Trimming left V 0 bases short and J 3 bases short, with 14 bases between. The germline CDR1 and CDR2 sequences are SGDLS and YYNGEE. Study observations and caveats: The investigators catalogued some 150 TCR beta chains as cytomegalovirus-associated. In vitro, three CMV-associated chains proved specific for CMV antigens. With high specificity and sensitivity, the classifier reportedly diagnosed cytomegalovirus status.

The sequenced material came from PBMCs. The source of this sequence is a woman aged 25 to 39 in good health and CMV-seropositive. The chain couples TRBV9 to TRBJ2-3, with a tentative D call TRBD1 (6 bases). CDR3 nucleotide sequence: TGTGCCAGCAGCGTAGGATCAGGGGTATGGACAGATACGCAGTATTTT. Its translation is CASSVGSGVWTDTQYF.